This entry lists 2 T cell receptor beta chains sequenced from one sample in a study of OX40 agonist ivuxolimab in advanced cancers. Measured with immunoSEQ multiplex PCR; TCRdb has only the in-frame clones, and not every one. The table lists some 50,000 clones, under 90% of them singletons. Material: CD4+ or CD8+ T cells sorted from blood, obtained in a trial of the OX40 agonist ivuxolimab. The source of these receptors is an adult with an advanced solid tumor such as melanoma, head and neck, liver or kidney cancer.

The rearrangement uses TRBV28 and TRBJ2-7; D not certain. The CDR3 length is 13 residues. The germline V gene encodes CDR1 MDHEN and CDR2 SYDVKM. The germline V and J ends were trimmed by 5 bases and 12 bases, with 20 bases remaining between them. DNA for the CDR3: TGTGCCAGCAGTCGAGCCGAAAGAGACGGCAGGTACGTC. Its protein is CASSRAERDGRYV.

This chain joins TRBV6-6 and TRBJ2-1; the D is unclear. This CDR3 is built from 15 residues. Per germline, CDR1 MNHNY and CDR2 SVGAGI (reference sequence). Trimming took off 2 bases at V and 0 bases at J, with 8 bases between the two ends. The chain's CDR3 is CASSYRGSSYNEQFF. As DNA, the CDR3 is TGTGCCAGCAGTTACCGCGGAAGCTCCTACAATGAGCAGTTCTTC.